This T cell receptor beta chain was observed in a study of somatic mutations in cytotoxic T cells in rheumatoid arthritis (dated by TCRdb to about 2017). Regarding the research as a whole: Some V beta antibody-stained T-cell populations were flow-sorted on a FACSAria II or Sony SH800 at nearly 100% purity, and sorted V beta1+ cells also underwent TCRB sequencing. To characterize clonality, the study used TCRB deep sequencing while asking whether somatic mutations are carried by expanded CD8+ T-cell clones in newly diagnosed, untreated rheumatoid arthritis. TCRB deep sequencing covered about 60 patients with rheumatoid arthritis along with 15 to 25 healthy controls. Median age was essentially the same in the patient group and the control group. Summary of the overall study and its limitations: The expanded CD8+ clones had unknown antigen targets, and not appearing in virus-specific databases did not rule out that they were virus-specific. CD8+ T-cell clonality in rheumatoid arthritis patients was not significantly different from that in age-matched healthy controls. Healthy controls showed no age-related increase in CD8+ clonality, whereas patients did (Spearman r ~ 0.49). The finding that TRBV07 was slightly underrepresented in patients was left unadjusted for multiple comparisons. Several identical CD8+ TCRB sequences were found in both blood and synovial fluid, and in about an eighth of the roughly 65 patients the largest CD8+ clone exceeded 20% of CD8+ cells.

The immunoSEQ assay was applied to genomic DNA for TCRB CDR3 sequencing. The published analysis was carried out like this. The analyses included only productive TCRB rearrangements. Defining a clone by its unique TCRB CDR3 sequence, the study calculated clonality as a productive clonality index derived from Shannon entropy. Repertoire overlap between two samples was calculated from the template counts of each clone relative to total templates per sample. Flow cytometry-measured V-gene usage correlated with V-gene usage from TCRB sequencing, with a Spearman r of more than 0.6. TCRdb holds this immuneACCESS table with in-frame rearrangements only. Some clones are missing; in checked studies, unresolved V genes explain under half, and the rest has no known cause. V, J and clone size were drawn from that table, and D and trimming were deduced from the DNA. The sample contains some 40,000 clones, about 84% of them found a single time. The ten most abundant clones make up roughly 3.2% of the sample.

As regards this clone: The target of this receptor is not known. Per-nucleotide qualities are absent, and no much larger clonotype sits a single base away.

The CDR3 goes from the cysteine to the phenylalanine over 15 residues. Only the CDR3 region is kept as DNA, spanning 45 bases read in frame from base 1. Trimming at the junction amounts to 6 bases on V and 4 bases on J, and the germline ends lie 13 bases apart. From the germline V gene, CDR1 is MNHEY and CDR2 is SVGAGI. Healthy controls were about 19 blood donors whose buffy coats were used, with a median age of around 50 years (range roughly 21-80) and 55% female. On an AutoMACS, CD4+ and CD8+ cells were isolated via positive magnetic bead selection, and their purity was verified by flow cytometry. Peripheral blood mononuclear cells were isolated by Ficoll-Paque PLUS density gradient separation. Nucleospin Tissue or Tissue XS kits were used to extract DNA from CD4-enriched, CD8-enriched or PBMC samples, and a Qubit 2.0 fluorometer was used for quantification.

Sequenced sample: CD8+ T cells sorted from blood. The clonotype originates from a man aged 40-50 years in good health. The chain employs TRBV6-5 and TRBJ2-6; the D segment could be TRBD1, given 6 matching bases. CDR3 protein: CASRIQGYGANVLTF. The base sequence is TGTGCCAGCAGAATACAGGGTTACGGGGCCAACGTCCTGACTTTC.